The 28 T cell receptor beta chains in this list originate from one sample, sequenced in a study of T cell repertoires in cytomegalovirus infection. These receptors' antigens are unknown. One entry per CDR3 protein results from TCRdb running MiXCR on the reads. Of about 920,000 distinct CDR3 sequences listed, around 32% are singletons. The sample consisted of cultured CD8+ T cells from PBMCs, taken from culture after CMV antigen stimulation. Every receptor here comes from a human donor in good health (CMV status not recorded). Some clones in this sample may be carry-over from other donors' samples.

This clonotype was found many times. The V call is TRBV7-9, the J call TRBJ2-6; 7 positions match TRBD1. V lost 10 bases to trimming and J lost 0 bases; unmatched junction nucleotides: 12. From germline, CDR1 is SEHNR and CDR2 FQNEAQ (reference sequence). This CDR3 is 17 amino acids long. The CDR3 here is CATPGQDPLSGANVLTF. In nucleotides, the CDR3 is TGTGCCACCCCAGGACAGGACCCCCTCTCTGGGGCCAACGTCCTGACTTTC.

This clonotype has a handful of counts. This sequence joins TRBV19 and TRBJ2-1, with 8 bases aligning to TRBD1. The V gene end was trimmed by 7 bases and the J gene end by 4 bases; junction bases not matched to a gene: 9. From germline, CDR1 is LNHDA and CDR2 SQIVND (reference sequence). CDR3 size: 15 residues. CDR3 sequence (DNA): TGTGCCAGTACAATCGGGACAGGCCCTTACAATGAGCAGTTCTTC. It is translated as CASTIGTGPYNEQFF.

The rearrangement uses TRBV6-5 and TRBJ2-2; 11 bases are shared with TRBD2. With 4 bases clipped from V and 4 bases from J, the junction kept 8 bases outside the gene matches. Germline V gene sequence: CDR1 MNHEY, CDR2 SVGAGI. The CDR3 is 17 residues long. The CDR3 region has the DNA TGTGCCAGCAGTTTAGCGGGGGGGAACTCGGCCACCGGGGAGCTGTTTTTT. Amino acid sequence: CASSLAGGNSATGELFF.

The V and J genes are TRBV11-1 and TRBJ2-1; D is uncertain. Germline values: CDR1 SGHAT, CDR2 FQDESV (reference sequence). CDR3 length equals 18 residues. The V end was cut by 4 bases, the J end by 5 bases, with 24 bases between. The CDR3 is CASSYLKGTPYWDNEQFF. For the CDR3, the DNA is TGTGCCAGCAGCTACTTGAAGGGCACACCCTACTGGGACAATGAGCAGTTCTTC.

This clonotype has more than one count but fewer than ten. The chain couples TRBV4-3 to TRBJ2-3, with 13 bases identical to TRBD2. In germline, CDR1 is LGHNA, CDR2 YSLEER. CDR3 length equals 16 residues. V lost 3 bases to trimming and J lost 4 bases; unmatched junction nucleotides: 4. The CDR3 nucleotides are TGCGCCAGCAGCCAGAGACTAGCGGGGGGTTCAGATACGCAGTATTTT. Translating it yields CASSQRLAGGSDTQYF.

CDR3 sequence (DNA): TGTGCCAGCAGCTCACAGGGGTTCGTCGAGCAGTACGTC. Its translation is CASSSQGFVEQYV. The chain employs TRBV11-2 and TRBJ2-7, with 7 bases fitting TRBD1. Germline CDR1 is SGHAT and CDR2 is FQNNGV. The CDR3 is 13 amino acids. V lost 4 bases, J lost 6 bases, and 6 bases stayed unmatched.

CDR3 nucleotides: TGCGCCAGCAGCCAAGAGGGTTGGGATACGCAGTATTTT. As protein: CASSQEGWDTQYF. The gene calls are TRBV4-3 and TRBJ2-3; unclear D gene. Trimming left V 0 bases short and J 6 bases short, with 7 bases between. Germline CDR1 is LGHNA and CDR2 is YSLEER. CDR3 length: 13 residues.

This chain uses TRBV24-1 with TRBJ2-2; 7 nucleotides line up with TRBD1. CDR3 length equals 13 residues. Germline lookup yields CDR1 KGHDR and CDR2 SFDVKD. The V gene end was trimmed by 7 bases and the J gene end by 4 bases; junction bases not matched to a gene: 2. The CDR3 loop reads CATSGTATGELFF. CDR3 sequence (DNA): TGTGCCACCAGCGGGACAGCCACCGGGGAGCTGTTTTTT.

This clonotype has only a few counts. The chain has TRBV19 and TRBJ2-1, with D possibly being TRBD1 (5 bases). The germline V and J ends were trimmed by 7 bases and 1 base, with 8 bases remaining between them. Germline assignment: CDR1 LNHDA and CDR2 SQIVND (reference sequence). The CDR3 has 13 residues. The CDR3 here is CASTKGSYNEQFF. Written as DNA, the CDR3 is TGTGCCAGTACCAAGGGGTCCTACAATGAGCAGTTCTTC.

This sequence joins TRBV2 and TRBJ2-2; TRBD1 matches at 10 bases. CDR3 length: 13 residues. Germline assignment: CDR1 SNHLY and CDR2 FYNNEI. V lost 8 bases, J lost 5 bases, and 2 bases stayed unmatched. CDR3 sequence (DNA): TGTGCCAGCGGGGACAGGGGAACCGGGGAGCTGTTTTTT. This encodes CASGDRGTGELFF.

This clonotype was seen many times. V and J are TRBV7-2 and TRBJ1-2; D might be TRBD1 (6 bases). The CDR3 is 15 residues long. Trimming stripped 4 bases from V and 3 bases from J, with 15 bases between. Germline values: CDR1 SGHTA, CDR2 FQGNSA. This chain's CDR3 is CASSSRDNHYYGYTF. For the CDR3, the DNA is TGTGCCAGCAGCTCCCGGGACAACCATTACTATGGCTACACCTTC. Complete variable domain (other parts from reference TRBV7-2 and TRBJ1-2): GAGVSQSPSNKVTEKGKDVELRCDPISGHTALYWYRQSLGQGLEFLIYFQGNSAPDKSGLPSDRFSAERTGGSVSTLTIQRTQQEDSAVYLCASSSRDNHYYGYTFGSGTRLTVV.

This clonotype has more than one count but fewer than ten. V usage is TRBV6-2 or TRBV6-3 and J usage is TRBJ1-2; a possible D gene is TRBD1 (6 bases). The CDR3 sequence is 15 residues long. V was clipped by 2 bases and J by 3 bases, with 13 bases between them. The germline gives CDR1 MNHEY, CDR2 SVGEGT. The CDR3 region is CASSYPGALYYGYTF. The CDR3 region has the DNA TGTGCCAGCAGTTACCCAGGGGCCTTATACTATGGCTACACCTTC.

This clonotype showed up just a few times. CDR3 nucleotide sequence: TGTGCCAGCAGCTTAGAACAGGGGGATGGCACCGGGGAGCTGTTTTTT. Translating it yields CASSLEQGDGTGELFF. V gene TRBV7-9 combines with J gene TRBJ2-2, with 8 bases that match TRBD1. Germline loops: CDR1 SEHNR, CDR2 FQNEAQ (reference sequence). The CDR3 covers 16 residues. The ends lost 1 base at V and 4 bases at J; junction bases unmatched: 5. Full variable domain (remainder filled in from reference TRBV7-9 and TRBJ2-2): DTGVSQNPRHKITKRGQNVTFRCDPISEHNRLYWYRQTLGQGPEFLTYFQNEAQLEKSRLLSDRFSAERPKGSFSTLEIQRTEQGDSAMYLCASSLEQGDGTGELFFGEGSRLTVL.

This clonotype was seen only a few times. The V call is TRBV5-5, the J call TRBJ2-1; TRBD2 agrees at 13 bases. Germline V gene lookup returns CDR1 SGHKS and CDR2 YYEKEE (reference sequence). The ends lost 3 bases at V and 10 bases at J; junction bases unmatched: 7. The CDR3 runs 15 residues. DNA for the CDR3: TGTGCCAGCAGCTCTCGGACTAGCGGGGGCCGCGAGCAGTTCTTC. Encoded protein: CASSSRTSGGREQFF.

The rearrangement joins TRBV6-2 or TRBV6-3 to TRBJ2-7; 9 bases are shared with TRBD1. V lost 4 bases to trimming and J lost 6 bases; unmatched junction nucleotides: 13. The CDR3 length is 16 residues. Germline CDR1 reads MNHEY; CDR2 reads SVGEGT. The CDR3 DNA sequence: TGTGCCAGCAGTTTGACCCCACCGGGACAGGGAAGCGAGCAGTACGTC. Amino acid sequence: CASSLTPPGQGSEQYV.

In regard to this clonotype: A clone one base away is much larger, so this may be a read error. The V gene is TRBV7-6, the J gene TRBJ1-1; TRBD1 agrees at 7 bases. This CDR3 spans 16 amino acids. The V gene's germline CDR1 is SGHVS and CDR2 FNYEAQ. The V and J ends lost 2 bases and 4 bases, in that order; junction bases with no gene match: 10. The CDR3: CASSLIGTVDGTEAFF. The CDR3, as DNA: TGTGCCAGCAGCTTAATAGGGACAGTGGATGGCACTGAAGCTTTCTTT.

This clonotype was detected a few times. The genes are TRBV7-9 and TRBJ2-3; D perhaps matches TRBD1 (5 bases). CDR3 length equals 14 residues. V shed 6 bases and J shed 7 bases, with 17 bases lying between them. Germline values: CDR1 SEHNR, CDR2 FQNEAQ (reference sequence). The CDR3 bases are TGTGCCAGCAGGCCAGAGGTGGGGCTAAATACGCAGTATTTT. The encoded protein is CASRPEVGLNTQYF. The complete variable domain, with remaining parts taken from reference TRBV7-9 and TRBJ2-3, reads DTGVSQNPRHKITKRGQNVTFRCDPISEHNRLYWYRQTLGQGPEFLTYFQNEAQLEKSRLLSDRFSAERPKGSFSTLEIQRTEQGDSAMYLCASRPEVGLNTQYFGPGTRLTVL.

This clonotype has just one count. This rearrangement joins TRBV11-2 to TRBJ2-7, with D tentatively TRBD1 or TRBD2 (5 bases each). The CDR3 totals 19 residues. V lost 2 bases and J 5 bases, leaving 28 bases between the germline ends. The germline V gene encodes CDR1 SGHAT and CDR2 FQNNGV. CDR3 amino acids: CASSLIFALHSGTRHEQYF. CDR3 DNA sequence: TGTGCCAGCAGCTTAATTTTTGCGCTTCATTCAGGGACGCGACACGAGCAGTACTTC.

V usage is TRBV6-2 or TRBV6-3 and J usage is TRBJ1-1, with no clear D. Germline CDR1 reads MNHEY; CDR2 reads SVGEGT. The ends were cut back, 7 bases at V and 3 bases at J, with 15 bases in the middle. The CDR3 runs to 14 residues. The CDR3: CASTGGGGYTEAFF. CDR3 DNA sequence: TGTGCCAGCACAGGAGGTGGAGGGTACACTGAAGCTTTCTTT.

This clonotype showed up just a few times. The chain has TRBV7-9 and TRBJ1-1; 8 bases line up with TRBD1. Germline CDR1 SEHNR, CDR2 FQNEAQ (reference sequence). CDR3 length: 16 amino acids. With 6 bases clipped from V and 5 bases from J, the junction kept 14 bases outside the gene matches. CDR3 loop: CASRFDTTGGRTEAFF. In nucleotides, the CDR3 is TGTGCCAGCAGATTCGATACAACAGGGGGGAGGACTGAAGCTTTCTTT. Drawing the rest from reference TRBV7-9 and TRBJ1-1, the complete variable domain is DTGVSQNPRHKITKRGQNVTFRCDPISEHNRLYWYRQTLGQGPEFLTYFQNEAQLEKSRLLSDRFSAERPKGSFSTLEIQRTEQGDSAMYLCASRFDTTGGRTEAFFGQGTRLTVV.

This clonotype occurred many times. The chain uses TRBV7-3 and TRBJ1-1; no definite D call. This CDR3 is built from 15 residues. The germline CDR1 and CDR2 sequences are SGHTA and FQGTGA. Trimming took 1 base from V and 0 from J, leaving 9 bases between them. In DNA, the CDR3 is TGTGCCAGCAGCTTAATGGGCAGCATGAACACTGAAGCTTTCTTT. Its translation: CASSLMGSMNTEAFF.

This clonotype was recorded at least ten times. An end of the junction does not agree with germline; a read error may underlie this. The chain has TRBV7-7 and TRBJ2-2, with a tentative D call TRBD2 (5 bases). Germline CDR1 reads SSHAT; CDR2 reads FNYEAQ (reference sequence). CDR3 length equals 14 residues. CDR3 loop: CASSSRGAVGELFF. In nucleotides, the CDR3 is TGTGCTAGCAGCTCCCGGGGAGCAGTCGGGGAGCTGTTTTTT.

This clonotype was seen only a few times. The CDR3 is CASSLGRGMDTQYF. CDR3 DNA: TGTGCCAGCAGCTTAGGCCGGGGGATGGATACGCAGTATTTT. The chain links TRBV13 to TRBJ2-3; perhaps TRBD2 as D (6 bases). The CDR3 has 14 amino acids. Germline V gene sequence: CDR1 PRHDT, CDR2 FYEKMQ (reference sequence). V shed 0 bases and J shed 6 bases, with 10 bases lying between them.

This clonotype has a count of ten or more. The rearrangement uses TRBV7-2 and TRBJ2-1; 14 bases are a match to TRBD2. This CDR3 region has 17 residues. Germline lookup yields CDR1 SGHTA and CDR2 FQGNSA. V lost 1 base, J lost 4 bases, and 3 bases stayed unmatched. CDR3 sequence (DNA): TGTGCCAGCAGCTTAGAGGGGACTAGCGGGGGTTACAATGAGCAGTTCTTC. The encoded protein is CASSLEGTSGGYNEQFF.

In nucleotides, the CDR3 is TGCGCCAGCAGTGAGTCGGGGGTAGCGGGACTCAATGAGCAGTTCTTC. Amino acids: CASSESGVAGLNEQFF. The chain uses TRBV10-2 and TRBJ2-1; 8 nucleotides agree with TRBD2. The CDR3 has 16 residues. Germline trimming cut 0 bases from V and 6 bases from J; bases unmatched to any gene: 7. Per the germline V gene, CDR1 is WSHSY and CDR2 is SAAADI.

The table lists this clonotype with a few counts. The V call is TRBV28, the J call TRBJ1-5; D not certain. The CDR3 length is 16 residues. Trimming stripped 7 bases from V and 0 bases from J, with 16 bases between. CDR1 is MDHEN and CDR2 is SYDVKM in the germline V gene. CDR3 residues: CASTIGHSDSNQPQHF. CDR3 bases: TGTGCCAGCACTATAGGGCACTCCGATAGCAATCAGCCCCAGCATTTT.

This clonotype was counted a single time. The chain recombines TRBV11-2 with TRBJ2-3, with 8 nucleotides matching TRBD1. Per germline, CDR1 SGHAT and CDR2 FQNNGV. J was trimmed by 1 base and V by 4 bases; bases with no gene match: 7. The CDR3 is 16 residues long. The CDR3 protein is CASSYRTGTGTDTQYF. The CDR3 DNA reads as TGTGCCAGCAGCTACCGGACAGGGACGGGCACAGATACGCAGTATTTT.

The chain couples TRBV4-1 to TRBJ1-2, with TRBD1 matching over 7 bases. CDR1 and CDR2 from the germline V gene are MGHRA and YSYEKL. V lost 1 base to trimming and J lost 4 bases; unmatched junction nucleotides: 6. The CDR3 has 15 residues. The CDR3 protein is CASSQVDRELYGYTF. CDR3 nucleotides: TGCGCCAGCAGCCAAGTCGACAGGGAGCTCTATGGCTACACCTTC.